Sequencing of this T cell receptor beta chain was carried out in a study of blood T cell repertoires in COVID-19. Study-wide background: COVID-19 samples collected from the United States, Italy and Spain covered acute and convalescent phases. The analysed material was cDNA or gDNA that came from T cells, B-cell-depleted T cells, or PBMCs.

This CDR3 has 16 residues. V lost 7 bases and J lost 1; bases outside the gene matches: 12. Germline V gives CDR1 MDHEN, CDR2 SYDVKM. Original data processing: Amplification with reference gene primers provided the estimates of nucleated cell counts. Sequencing was performed with immunoSEQ multiplex PCR; in TCRdb, only in-frame clones are kept and a portion is missing. V, J and clone size are those of that table, while D and trimming were read from the DNA. Of tens of thousands of clones in the sample, about 89% were seen once. Source material: peripheral blood. This receptor was identified in a man aged 50-59 years with active or convalescent COVID-19. The V call is TRBV28, the J call TRBJ1-2; 7 nucleotides match TRBD1. The CDR3: CASTTLGGSGNYGYTF. CDR3 sequence (DNA): TGTGCCAGCACCACCTTAGGGGGCAGCGGTAACTATGGCTACACCTTC.